This T cell receptor (beta chain) is drawn from a study of regulatory T cells in long-lasting Graves disease. This clonotype was observed a few times. Germline is not matched at one junction end, which may reflect a read error. CDR1 and CDR2 from the germline V gene are SSHAT and FNYEAQ (reference sequence). This CDR3 spans 14 amino acids. This sample's time point: persistent/refractory GD, antithyroid drugs over 5 years with positive TRAb. The TCR library was prepared using RNA isolated from PBMCs. According to the study, TCR beta libraries were built with iRepertoire HTBI primers and CDR3-region Arm-PCR. A single record per CDR3 protein comes from TCRdb applying MiXCR to the multiplex PCR reads. The sample shows a few hundred thousand distinct CDR3 sequences, roughly 24% of them seen only once.

The chain employs TRBV7-7 and TRBJ2-2; D not resolved. This material consisted of peripheral blood mononuclear cells (PBMCs), taken when the disease was refractory, from a patient treated with antithyroid drugs. The receptor was isolated from a woman in her forties with Graves disease. The CDR3 DNA follows: TGTGCTAGCAGCTTAGGGTTGACTGCCGGGGAGCTGTTTTTT. It codes for CASSLGLTAGELFF.